This T cell receptor beta chain was retrieved from a study of T cells in Graves' hyperthyroidism and ophthalmopathy. Study in general: The initial diagnosis was the point when peripheral blood was collected, ahead of any treatment. Study conclusions and caveats: Most thyroid-expanded clonotypes above 0.001 were also found in blood.

Comments on this clonotype: The antigen is not known.

CDR3 length: 13 amino acids. Trimming took 6 bases from V and 6 from J, leaving 14 bases between them. Authors of the study amplified TCR beta CDR3 regions from RNA transcripts. The primer set for the first-round RT-PCR of the TCR CDR3 was HTBI. TCRdb fed the multiplex PCR reads into MiXCR, producing one record per CDR3 protein. The sample lists about 400,000 distinct CDR3 sequences; around 16% were seen once. The specimen sequenced was blood. This sequence joins TRBV12-3 or TRBV12-4 and TRBJ1-1; D not certain. This clonotype originated in a woman aged 18 to 35 with Graves' hyperthyroidism. Here the CDR3 DNA reads TGTGCCAGCAGGCCGAACGGAGCCCCTGAAGCTTTCTTT. It yields the protein CASRPNGAPEAFF.